A selection of T cell receptor beta chains follows, all from one sample in a study of T cells in Graves' hyperthyroidism and ophthalmopathy. TCRdb processed the multiplex PCR reads anew with MiXCR; each CDR3 protein has one entry. The data contain 94,000 or so distinct CDR3 sequences, approximately 56% of them singletons. Sequencing used blood. These TCRs come from a woman in her forties with Graves' hyperthyroidism. Both conserved end residues are part of each CDR3. A D gene is named only where the DNA matches it firmly. Part of the rows lack a size; the others show once, few, many or a class for expanded clones.

V gene	J gene	clone size	D gene	CDR3 protein	CDR3 DNA
TRBV7-7	TRBJ1-2	.	TRBD1	CASSQEDRDYGYTF	TGCGCCAGCAGCCAAGAGGACAGGGATTATGGCTACACCTTC
TRBV7-9	TRBJ2-5	.	.	CASTPAGQQETQYF	TGTGCCAGCACCCCTGCGGGACAGCAAGAGACCCAGTACTTC
TRBV2	TRBJ2-7	many	TRBD1	CASSSPGGGQGTPYEQYF	TGTGCCAGCAGTTCTCCTGGGGGGGGACAGGGAACTCCCTACGAGCAGTACTTC
TRBV7-9	TRBJ2-5	many	TRBD2	CASSHSAGGQETQYF	TGTGCCAGCAGCCACTCAGCGGGAGGTCAAGAGACCCAGTACTTC
TRBV9	TRBJ2-5	.	.	CASRGEGYF	TGTGCCAGCAGAGGTGAAGGGTACTTC
TRBV12-3/TRBV12-4	TRBJ1-2	.	.	CASSLAGGRDDNYGYTF	TGTGCCAGCAGTTTAGCGGGGGGAAGGGATGATAACTATGGCTACACCTTC
TRBV6-2/TRBV6-3	TRBJ2-7	many	TRBD2	CASSYSLAGRPYEQYF	TGTGCCAGCAGTTACTCCCTAGCGGGAAGGCCCTACGAGCAGTACTTC
TRBV29-1	TRBJ2-7	.	.	CSSVGRSTDEQYF	TGCAGCAGCGTAGGACGGTCTACGGACGAGCAGTACTTC
TRBV29-1	TRBJ2-2	many	TRBD1	CSVGWTGAAGELFF	TGCAGCGTTGGTTGGACAGGGGCGGCCGGGGAGCTGTTTTTT
TRBV7-9	TRBJ2-5	.	TRBD2	CASSHGLAGLQETQYF	TGTGCCAGCAGCCATGGACTAGCGGGACTCCAAGAGACCCAGTACTTC
TRBV15	TRBJ1-5	.	TRBD1	CATSLTGGSQPQHF	TGTGCCACCAGCCTTACAGGGGGGAGTCAGCCCCAGCATTTT
TRBV7-2	TRBJ2-6	few	.	CASSFGSGANVLTF	TGTGCCAGCAGCTTCGGGTCCGGGGCCAACGTCCTGACTTTC
TRBV20-1	TRBJ1-2	few	.	CSAHTPDYGYTF	TGCAGTGCTCATACGCCTGACTATGGCTACACCTTC
TRBV12-3/TRBV12-4	TRBJ1-5	many	.	CASNLNNQPQHF	TGTGCCAGCAACTTAAACAATCAGCCCCAGCATTTT
TRBV7-3	TRBJ1-5	many	.	CASSLSSNQPQHF	TGTGCCAGCAGCTTGTCCAGCAATCAGCCCCAGCATTTT
TRBV5-6	TRBJ1-1	many	.	CASSLQTALTVYTEAFF	TGTGCCAGCAGCTTGCAGACCGCCCTAACGGTATACACTGAAGCTTTCTTT
TRBV7-2	TRBJ1-4	many	.	CASSLEGNEKLFF	TGTGCCAGCAGCTTAGAGGGGAATGAAAAACTGTTTTTT